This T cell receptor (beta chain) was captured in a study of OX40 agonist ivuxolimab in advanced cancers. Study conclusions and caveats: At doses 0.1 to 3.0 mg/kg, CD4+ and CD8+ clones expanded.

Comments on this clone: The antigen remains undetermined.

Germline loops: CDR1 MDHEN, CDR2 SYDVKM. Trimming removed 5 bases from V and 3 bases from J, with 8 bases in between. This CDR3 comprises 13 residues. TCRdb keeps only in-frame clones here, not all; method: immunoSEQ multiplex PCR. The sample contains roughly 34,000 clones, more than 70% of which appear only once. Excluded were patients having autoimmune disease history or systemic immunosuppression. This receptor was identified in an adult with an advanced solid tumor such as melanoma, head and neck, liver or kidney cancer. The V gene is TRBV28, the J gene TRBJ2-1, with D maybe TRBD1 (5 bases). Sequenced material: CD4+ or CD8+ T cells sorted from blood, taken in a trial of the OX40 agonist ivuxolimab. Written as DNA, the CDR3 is TGTGCCAGCAGTCCCGACAGCTACAATGAGCAGTTCTTC. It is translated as CASSPDSYNEQFF.